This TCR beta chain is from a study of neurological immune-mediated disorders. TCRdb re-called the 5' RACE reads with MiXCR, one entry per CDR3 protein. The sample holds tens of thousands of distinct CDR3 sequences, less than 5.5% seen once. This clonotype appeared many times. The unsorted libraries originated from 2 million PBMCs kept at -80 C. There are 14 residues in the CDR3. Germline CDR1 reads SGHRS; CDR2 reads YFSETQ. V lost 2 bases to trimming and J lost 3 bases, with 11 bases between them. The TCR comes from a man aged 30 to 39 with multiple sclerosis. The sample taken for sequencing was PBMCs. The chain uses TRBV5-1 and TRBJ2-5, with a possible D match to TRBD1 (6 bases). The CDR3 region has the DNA TGCGCCAGCAGCTTTGGGAACAGGGAAGAGACCCAGTACTTC. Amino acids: CASSFGNREETQYF.